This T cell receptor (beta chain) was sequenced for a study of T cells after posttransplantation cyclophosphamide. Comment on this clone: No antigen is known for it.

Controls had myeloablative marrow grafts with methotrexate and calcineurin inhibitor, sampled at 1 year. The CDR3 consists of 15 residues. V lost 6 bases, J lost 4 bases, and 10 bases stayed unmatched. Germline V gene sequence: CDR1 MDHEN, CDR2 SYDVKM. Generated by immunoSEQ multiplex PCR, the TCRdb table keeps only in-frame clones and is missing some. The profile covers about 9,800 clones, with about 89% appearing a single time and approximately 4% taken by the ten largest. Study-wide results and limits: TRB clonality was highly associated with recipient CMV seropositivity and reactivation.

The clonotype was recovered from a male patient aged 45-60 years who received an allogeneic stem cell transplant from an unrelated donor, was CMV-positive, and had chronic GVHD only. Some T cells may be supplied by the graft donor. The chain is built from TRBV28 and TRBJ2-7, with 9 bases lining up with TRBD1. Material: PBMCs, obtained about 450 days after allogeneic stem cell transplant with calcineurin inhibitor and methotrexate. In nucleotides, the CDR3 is TGTGCCAGCAGCAAACAGGGGGCGTCACGGTACGAGCAGTACTTC. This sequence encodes CASSKQGASRYEQYF.